These 10 T cell receptor beta chains came from one sample sequenced in a study of OX40 agonist ivuxolimab in advanced cancers. The table came from immunoSEQ multiplex PCR; TCRdb's copy has only in-frame clones and leaves some out. The table lists approximately 100,000 clones, over 75% of them singletons. Material: CD4+ or CD8+ T cells sorted from blood, obtained in a trial of the OX40 agonist ivuxolimab. These receptor sequences come from an adult with an advanced solid tumor such as melanoma, head and neck, liver or kidney cancer.

This sequence joins TRBV11-2 and TRBJ2-2; 8 bases agree with TRBD2. The germline V gene has CDR1 SGHAT and CDR2 FQNNGV. V trimming: 6 bases; J trimming: 0 bases; junction bases outside the gene matches: 6. CDR3 length equals 16 residues. CDR3 sequence reads: CASRSWTSTNTGELFF. DNA of the CDR3: TGTGCCAGCAGATCTTGGACTAGCACGAACACCGGGGAGCTGTTTTTT.

This rearrangement joins TRBV28 to TRBJ1-2, with a tentative D call TRBD1 (6 bases). V was cut by 8 bases and J by 4 bases, with 14 bases left in between. The CDR3 is 13 residues long. The germline V gene has CDR1 MDHEN and CDR2 SYDVKM. As DNA, the CDR3 is TGTGCCAGCCAAGGGGGGGGGATCTATGGCTACACCTTC. Amino acid sequence: CASQGGGIYGYTF.

This clone has a single count. The chain has TRBV28 and TRBJ2-5; 10 nucleotides line up with TRBD2. Germline CDR1 MDHEN, CDR2 SYDVKM. Trimming took 2 bases from V and 1 from J; bases not matched to a gene: 4. CDR3 size: 16 residues. The CDR3 nucleotides read TGTGCCAGCAGTTTAGGTCCTAGCGGGGGCCAAGAGACCCAGTACTTC. This gives the protein CASSLGPSGGQETQYF.

The rearrangement joins TRBV7-2 to TRBJ2-5; 7 bases agree with TRBD1. Trimming cost V 2 bases and J 3 bases; bases outside gene matches: 6. Germline loops: CDR1 SGHTA, CDR2 FQGNSA. The CDR3 length is 15 residues. DNA of the CDR3: TGTGCCAGCAGCTTACACCGGGACAGAAAAGAGACCCAGTACTTC. It yields the protein CASSLHRDRKETQYF.

Concerning this clone itself: One end of the junction fails to match germline, which may point to a read error. CDR3 region: CASSPWTPTIEKLFF. The CDR3 DNA sequence: TGTGCCAGCAGTCCTTGGACACCAACTATTGAAAAACTGTTTTTT. The V gene is TRBV28, the J gene TRBJ1-4; TRBD1 might be the D (5 bases). The CDR3 has 15 residues. Germline CDR1 and CDR2: MDHEN and SYDVKM.

V and J are TRBV4-3 and TRBJ1-3; D gene ambiguous. Germline CDR1 reads LGHNA; CDR2 reads YSLEER. This CDR3 contains 14 residues. V was clipped by 3 bases and J by 0 bases, with 6 bases between them. CDR3 sequence (DNA): TGCGCCAGCAGCCAGGGCAGCTCTGGAAACACCATATATTTT. Residues: CASSQGSSGNTIYF.

This clone was seen once. The chain recombines TRBV25-1 with TRBJ2-7; perhaps TRBD1 as D (7 bases). V was trimmed by 4 bases and J by 2 bases, leaving 18 bases between them. This CDR3 has 16 amino acids. Germline V gene data show CDR1 as MGHDK and CDR2 as SYGVNS. Here the CDR3 DNA reads TGTGCCAGCAGTGGGTTTGGGCAGGGGGGAACCTACGAGCAGTACTTC. Its translation: CASSGFGQGGTYEQYF.

This chain links TRBV5-5 with TRBJ1-4; D may be TRBD1 (6 bases). The CDR3 length is 13 residues. In germline, CDR1 is SGHKS, CDR2 YYEKEE (reference sequence). V lost 4 bases to trimming and J lost 8 bases, with 12 bases between them. This CDR3 reads CASSQPTGEKLFF. The CDR3 DNA reads as TGTGCCAGCAGCCAACCGACAGGCGAAAAACTGTTTTTT. Full variable domain (outside the CDR3, taken from reference TRBV5-5 and TRBJ1-4): DAGVTQSPTHLIKTRGQQVTLRCSPISGHKSVSWYQQVLGQGPQFIFQYYEKEERGRGNFPDRFSARQFPNYSSELNVNALLLGDSALYLCASSQPTGEKLFFGSGTQLSVL.

The genes are TRBV28 and TRBJ2-1, with 9 bases lining up with TRBD1. V trimming: 6 bases; J trimming: 4 bases; junction bases outside the gene matches: 10. Germline values: CDR1 MDHEN, CDR2 SYDVKM. This CDR3 is built from 16 residues. CDR3 nucleotides: TGTGCCAGCAGAACGGCCGGGACAGGGTCGTACAATGAGCAGTTCTTC. Protein: CASRTAGTGSYNEQFF.

V and J are TRBV18 and TRBJ1-5; TRBD1 agrees at 7 bases. CDR3 length: 14 amino acids. Germline V gene sequence: CDR1 KGHSH, CDR2 LQKENI. The ends lost 4 bases at V and 3 bases at J; junction bases unmatched: 3. CDR3 sequence (DNA): TGTGCCAGCTCACGACAGGGTTCCAATCAGCCCCAGCATTTT. This codes for CASSRQGSNQPQHF.